The entry below describes one T cell receptor beta chain. This clone occurred once. The antigen it binds to is not known. Base quality data are lacking; no much larger clone is found one base away. The donors belonged to the validation cohort of approximately 130 subjects, which was separate from the roughly 700-subject first cohort. The CDR3, from cysteine to phenylalanine, totals 16 residues. Only the CDR3 portion is preserved as DNA: 48 bases, with reading frame beginning at the first base. As encoded in the germline V gene, CDR1 is SNHLY while CDR2 is FYNNEI. Relative to germline, V is missing 6 bases and J is missing 5 bases, with 7 bases of the junction outside any gene match. These data belong to a study of cytomegalovirus exposure and HLA in healthy donors (dated by TCRdb to about 2017). Background on the whole study: According to a later analysis, the 120 or so validation repertoires were produced on the same platform as the roughly 600 repertoires of the first cohort. The study combined high-throughput TCR immunosequencing, statistical association of individual TCRs with disease status, and machine learning to predict cytomegalovirus infection status. The study was designed to test whether signatures of past pathogen exposure could be identified by cataloging public T cell receptors. Along with the approximately 620-subject first cohort, a separate validation cohort of around 120 different subjects was used.

To prepare the library, the immunoSEQ multiplex PCR assay was applied. The source study handled its data this way. To diagnose cytomegalovirus status from the catalog of TCR beta chain sequences, a statistical classification framework was built. The clones in this table, taken by TCRdb from immuneACCESS, are in-frame only. Not every clone is retained; where verified, under half of the shortfall comes from an unresolved V gene, and the cause of the rest is unknown. Clone size and the V and J calls come from that table; the DNA yielded D and trimming. Here the sample has about 180,000 clones; 85% to 90% occur a single time. The ten largest clones capture approximately 1.5% of the sample. The research as a whole found: Across donors, most TCR sequences were observed very rarely, whereas some public TCRs were present in many individuals. Subsequent analysis determined that TCRs grouped into clusters in the first cohort also showed a tendency toward co-occurrence across the roughly 120 validation repertoires, and approximately 93% of cluster scores exceeded 0. A few of the identified cytomegalovirus-associated TCR beta chains were confirmed in vitro to be specific for cytomegalovirus antigens. In both the original and validation cohorts, the classifier was reported to diagnose cytomegalovirus status with high specificity and sensitivity. The authors suggested that the approach could potentially be generalized to other disease states and immunological phenotypes. All 120 or so repertoires were used to score co-occurrence in the validation cohort in a later analysis, because that analysis had no HLA typing for the cohort. The study gave a list of roughly 150 TCR beta chains associated with cytomegalovirus.

The chain is assembled from TRBV2 and TRBJ2-1, and 13 bases in between align with TRBD2. Specimen: PBMCs. The clonotype originates from a woman aged 25 to 39 in good health and CMV-seronegative. The CDR3 reads as follows: CASSATSGGANNEQFF. The sequenced DNA is TGTGCCAGCAGCGCCACTAGCGGGGGGGCGAACAATGAGCAGTTCTTC.